The T cell receptor beta chain described here comes from a study of identical twins. Study-level findings and limits: The abundant beta clonotypes from cord blood had fewer insertions, and memory repertoires had none of this. Twin pairs had excess sharing that was weaker in beta out-of-frame sequences. In zero-insertion analyses, partial confounding could arise from invariant MAIT and iNKT cells.

The CDR3 sequence is 12 residues long. Germline V CDR1 and CDR2: LNHDA, SQIVND (reference sequence). Trimming shortened V by 4 bases and J by 5 bases, and 8 bases separated the two germline ends. Only healthy Caucasians were included as donors. From the 5' RACE reads, TCRdb called clonotypes with MiXCR, one entry per CDR3 protein. The sample shows 690,000 or so distinct CDR3 sequences, 8.5% to 9% of them seen only once. This clonotype has more than one count but fewer than ten. What it binds is unknown. The same sample was also used in a study of yellow fever vaccine responses in identical twins.

The sequence was obtained from a woman between 18 and 29 years old in good health. The V and J genes are TRBV19 and TRBJ2-5; D may match TRBD1 or TRBD2 (5 bases each). The sample comprised PBMCs. Here the CDR3 reads CASSTGTETQYF. The DNA of the CDR3 is TGTGCCAGTAGTACGGGGACGGAGACCCAGTACTTC.